The clone carrying this T cell receptor (beta chain) was counted a single time. The sample originates from a study of T cell responses to AZD1222 COVID-19 vaccine. Clones were read by immunoSEQ multiplex PCR, and TCRdb kept only the in-frame ones, dropping some. Of around 110,000 clones listed, about 90% were seen once; the top ten hold around 7%. The CDR3 consists of 15 residues. Per the germline V gene, CDR1 is SNHLY and CDR2 is FYNNEI. Trimming removed 10 bases from V and 3 bases from J; junction bases left unmatched: 11. This receptor was obtained from an adult in good health. This chain connects TRBV2 to TRBJ2-2; 7 bases match TRBD1. This specimen consisted of peripheral blood, obtained on day 0 of AZD1222 vaccination. CDR3 sequence reads: CANSRQGPHTGELFF. The CDR3 DNA reads as TGTGCCAACTCCCGACAGGGTCCACACACCGGGGAGCTGTTTTTT.